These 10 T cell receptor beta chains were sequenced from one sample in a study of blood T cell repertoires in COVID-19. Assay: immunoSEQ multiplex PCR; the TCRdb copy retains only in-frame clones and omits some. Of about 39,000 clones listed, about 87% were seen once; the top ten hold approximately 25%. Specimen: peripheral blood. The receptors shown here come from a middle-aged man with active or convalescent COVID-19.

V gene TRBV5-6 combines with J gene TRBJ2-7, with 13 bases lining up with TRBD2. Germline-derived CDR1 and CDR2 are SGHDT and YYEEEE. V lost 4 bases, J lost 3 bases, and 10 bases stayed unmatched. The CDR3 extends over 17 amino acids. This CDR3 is CASSQVVGLAGNYEQYV. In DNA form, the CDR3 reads TGTGCCAGCAGCCAGGTCGTGGGACTAGCGGGGAACTACGAGCAGTACGTC.

CDR3 in amino acids: CASSAGDSQETQYF. The CDR3 DNA follows: TGTGCCAGCAGCGCCGGCGACAGCCAAGAGACCCAGTACTTC. The chain carries TRBV9 and TRBJ2-5, with D possibly matching TRBD1 (5 bases). The CDR3 is made up of 14 amino acids. Germline V gives CDR1 SGDLS, CDR2 YYNGEE. Trimming stripped 3 bases from V and 1 base from J, with 10 bases between.

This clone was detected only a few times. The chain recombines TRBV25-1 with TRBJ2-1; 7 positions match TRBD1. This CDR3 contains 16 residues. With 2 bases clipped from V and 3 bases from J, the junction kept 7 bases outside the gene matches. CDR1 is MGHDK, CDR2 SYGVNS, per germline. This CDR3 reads CASSEGGRGFYNEQFF. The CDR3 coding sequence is TGTGCCAGCAGTGAAGGCGGCAGGGGGTTCTACAATGAGCAGTTCTTC.

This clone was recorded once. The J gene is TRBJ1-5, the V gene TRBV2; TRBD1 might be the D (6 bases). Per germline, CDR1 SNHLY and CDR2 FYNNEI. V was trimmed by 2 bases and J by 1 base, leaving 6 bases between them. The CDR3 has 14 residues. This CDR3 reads CASSETGSNQPQHF. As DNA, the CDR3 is TGTGCCAGCAGTGAAACAGGGAGCAATCAGCCCCAGCATTTT.

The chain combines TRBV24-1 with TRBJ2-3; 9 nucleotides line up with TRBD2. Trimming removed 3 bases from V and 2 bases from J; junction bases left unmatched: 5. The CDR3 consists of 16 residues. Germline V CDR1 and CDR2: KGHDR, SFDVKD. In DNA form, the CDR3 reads TGTGCCACCAGTGATCCGAGCGGGGGGTTCACAGATACGCAGTATTTT. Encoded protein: CATSDPSGGFTDTQYF.

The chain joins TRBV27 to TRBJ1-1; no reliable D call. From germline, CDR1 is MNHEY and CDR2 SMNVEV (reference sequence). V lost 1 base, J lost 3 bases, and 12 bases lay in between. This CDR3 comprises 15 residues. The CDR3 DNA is TGTGCCAGCAGTTTATACGGGGTAAGGGACACTGAAGCTTTCTTT. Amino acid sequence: CASSLYGVRDTEAFF.

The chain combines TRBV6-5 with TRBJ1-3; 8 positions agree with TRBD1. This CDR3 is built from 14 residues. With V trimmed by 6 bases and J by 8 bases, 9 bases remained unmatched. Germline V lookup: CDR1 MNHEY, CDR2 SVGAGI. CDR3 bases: TGTGCCAGCAGAGACCCAGGGGGCCGAGACACCATATATTTT. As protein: CASRDPGGRDTIYF.

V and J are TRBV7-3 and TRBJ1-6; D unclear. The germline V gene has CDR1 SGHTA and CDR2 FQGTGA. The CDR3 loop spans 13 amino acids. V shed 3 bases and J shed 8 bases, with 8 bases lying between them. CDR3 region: CASSFSPDSPLHF. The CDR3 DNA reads TGTGCCAGCAGCTTCTCGCCAGATTCACCCCTCCACTTT.

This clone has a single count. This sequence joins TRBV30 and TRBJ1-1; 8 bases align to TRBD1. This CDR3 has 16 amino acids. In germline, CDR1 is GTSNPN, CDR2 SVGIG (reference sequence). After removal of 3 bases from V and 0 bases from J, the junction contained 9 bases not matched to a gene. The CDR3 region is CAWRNRGGRMNTEAFF. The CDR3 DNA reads TGTGCCTGGAGAAACAGGGGGGGGCGCATGAACACTGAAGCTTTCTTT.

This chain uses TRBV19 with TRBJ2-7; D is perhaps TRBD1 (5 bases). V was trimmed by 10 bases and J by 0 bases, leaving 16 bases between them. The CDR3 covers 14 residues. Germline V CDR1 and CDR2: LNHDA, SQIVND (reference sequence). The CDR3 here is CAKHPGQSSYEQYF. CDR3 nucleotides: TGTGCCAAACACCCAGGGCAGAGCTCCTACGAGCAGTACTTC. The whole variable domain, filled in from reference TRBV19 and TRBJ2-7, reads DGGITQSPKYLFRKEGQNVTLSCEQNLNHDAMYWYRQDPGQGLRLIYYSQIVNDFQKGDIAEGYSVSREKKESFPLTVTSAQKNPTAFYLCAKHPGQSSYEQYFGPGTRLTVT.